This TCR beta chain originates from a study of shared T cell receptors in the human thymus. V lost 3 bases to trimming and J lost 3 bases; unmatched junction nucleotides: 6. The length of the CDR3 is 16 residues. CDR1 and CDR2 from the germline V gene are LNHDA and SQIVND (reference sequence). Measured with immunoSEQ multiplex PCR; TCRdb has only the in-frame clones, and not every one. The table lists 500,000 to 850,000 clones, 80% to 90% of them singletons. These data were also filed under a second study, of human thymus T cells. That source notes: V and J genes seemed to be used with bias in thymic and blood repertoires.

This sequence was found in a boy in the first two years of life with a congenital heart defect. This sequence joins TRBV19 and TRBJ2-7; 12 bases are shared with TRBD2. The sequenced material came from thymocytes. The CDR3 bases are TGTGCCAGTAGTATCGCACTAGCGGGAGGCTTCTACGAGCAGTACTTC. Translated: CASSIALAGGFYEQYF.